This TCR beta chain is from a study of OX40 agonist ivuxolimab in advanced cancers. Profiled with immunoSEQ multiplex PCR; TCRdb holds only in-frame clones, not every one. The sample lists roughly 56,000 clones; about 88% were seen once. This CDR3 is built from 16 residues. Looked up from germline, CDR1 is LNHDA and CDR2 is SQIVND (reference sequence). V was shortened by 6 bases and J by 4 bases, with 19 bases between the two germline ends. This chain links TRBV19 with TRBJ2-4; D is ambiguous. Source: CD4+ or CD8+ T cells sorted from blood, taken in a trial of the OX40 agonist ivuxolimab. The receptor was derived from an adult with an advanced solid tumor such as melanoma, head and neck, liver or kidney cancer. CDR3 sequence reads: CASRPLYSNDKNIQYF. The CDR3 DNA reads as TGTGCCAGTAGACCGCTATACAGTAACGATAAAAACATTCAGTACTTC. Full variable domain (missing parts from reference TRBV19 and TRBJ2-4): DGGITQSPKYLFRKEGQNVTLSCEQNLNHDAMYWYRQDPGQGLRLIYYSQIVNDFQKGDIAEGYSVSREKKESFPLTVTSAQKNPTAFYLCASRPLYSNDKNIQYFGAGTRLSVL.